The 23 T cell receptor beta chains reported below all come from one sample, sequenced in a study of blood T cell repertoires in COVID-19. Using immunoSEQ multiplex PCR, the repertoire was profiled, and TCRdb retains in-frame clones only, with some absent. The sample has around 250,000 clones, roughly 82% seen once. What was sequenced was peripheral blood. Receptor source: a man of 80 years or more with acute or convalescent COVID-19.

The DNA for the CDR3 is TGTGCCAGTACCCTGACAGGGGTTGGCTACACCTTC. This gives the protein CASTLTGVGYTF. The chain couples TRBV19 to TRBJ1-2; 8 nucleotides match TRBD1. The J segment lost 7 bases and the V segment lost 7 bases, leaving 5 bases of the junction unmatched. The CDR3 length is 12 residues. Germline V lookup: CDR1 LNHDA, CDR2 SQIVND (reference sequence).

This clone has only one observation. The V call is TRBV6-5, the J call TRBJ2-5; 9 positions agree with TRBD2. The CDR3 extends over 14 amino acids. V shed 5 bases, J shed 5 bases, and the junction held 6 bases outside the gene matches. Germline lookup yields CDR1 MNHEY and CDR2 SVGAGI. The CDR3 region is CASSPKTSGETQYF. The CDR3 coding sequence is TGTGCCAGCAGTCCCAAAACTAGCGGGGAGACCCAGTACTTC.

The rearrangement links TRBV5-1 to TRBJ2-3; D gene uncertain. Trimming took 1 base from V and 2 from J, leaving 8 bases between them. This CDR3 region has 14 residues. CDR1 SGHRS and CDR2 YFSETQ come from the germline V gene. CDR3 protein: CASSLSRLTDTQYF. The CDR3 DNA sequence: TGCGCCAGCAGCTTGAGCCGCCTCACAGATACGCAGTATTTT.

The chain joins TRBV6-2 or TRBV6-3 to TRBJ2-2; D remains ambiguous. The ends were cut back, 5 bases at V and 0 bases at J, with 7 bases in the middle. Germline V gene sequence: CDR1 MNHEY, CDR2 SVGEGT. There are 14 residues in the CDR3. In nucleotides, the CDR3 is TGTGCCAGCAGTCTGGCGGCGAACACCGGGGAGCTGTTTTTT. Its protein is CASSLAANTGELFF.

CDR3: CASSFLASGANVLTF. As DNA, the CDR3 is TGCGCCAGCAGCTTTTTAGCCTCTGGGGCCAACGTCCTGACTTTC. This chain uses TRBV4-3 with TRBJ2-6; D call uncertain. V was trimmed by 5 bases and J by 0 bases, leaving 8 bases between them. Germline V gene data show CDR1 as LGHNA and CDR2 as YSLEER. This CDR3 contains 15 residues.

This clone appeared a single time. The chain combines TRBV3-1 (or the pseudogene TRBV3-2) with TRBJ2-1; TRBD2 matches 9 bases. V shed 1 base and J 9 bases; nucleotides not matched to a gene: 7. The CDR3 is made up of 15 amino acids. Germline CDR1 LGHDT, CDR2 YNNKEL (reference sequence). In DNA, the CDR3 is TGTGCCAGCAGCCAAGCGGCGGGAGGGCCGGGTGAGCAGTTCTTC. It is translated as CASSQAAGGPGEQFF.

This chain connects TRBV15 to TRBJ1-5; D may be TRBD1 (5 bases). Trimming removed 3 bases at V and 6 bases at J, with 9 bases between. Germline V gene sequence: CDR1 LNHNV, CDR2 YYDKDF (reference sequence). The CDR3 has 13 amino acids. The CDR3 spells CATSRETGQPQHF. The CDR3, as DNA: TGTGCCACCAGCAGGGAAACAGGTCAGCCCCAGCATTTT.

This rearrangement joins TRBV19 to TRBJ1-1; 7 nucleotides agree with TRBD1. CDR3 length equals 13 residues. The ends lost 7 bases at V and 4 bases at J; junction bases unmatched: 6. Looked up from germline, CDR1 is LNHDA and CDR2 is SQIVND (reference sequence). CDR3 residues: CASTSDRLTEAFF. DNA of the CDR3: TGTGCCAGTACCTCGGACAGGCTCACTGAAGCTTTCTTT.

This clone has a single count. This chain links TRBV19 with TRBJ2-6; the match to TRBD1 covers 8 bases. The CDR3 is 16 residues long. CDR1 is LNHDA and CDR2 is SQIVND in the germline V gene (reference sequence). After removal of 10 bases from V and 11 bases from J, the junction contained 19 bases not matched to a gene. The CDR3 protein is CATKGRGQAQADVLTF. DNA for the CDR3: TGTGCCACCAAGGGTCGGGGACAGGCCCAGGCTGACGTCCTGACTTTC.

This clone came up once. The chain has TRBV7-8 and TRBJ2-1, with D possibly TRBD1 on 6 matching bases. Germline CDR1 and CDR2: SGHVS and FQNEAQ. The V and J ends lost 1 base and 4 bases respectively, with 11 bases between them. CDR3 length: 15 amino acids. Here the CDR3 DNA reads TGTGCCAGCAGCTTAGGGCTACAGGGTTACAATGAGCAGTTCTTC. Protein sequence: CASSLGLQGYNEQFF.

The CDR3 DNA reads as TGCGCCAGCAGCCAAGCGGGGGTGAATGAGCAGTTCTTC. This translates into CASSQAGVNEQFF. The chain has TRBV4-3 and TRBJ2-1; D is perhaps TRBD2 (6 bases). Germline V lookup: CDR1 LGHNA, CDR2 YSLEER. Trimming took 1 base from V and 7 from J, leaving 8 bases between them. The CDR3 runs 13 residues.

This chain connects TRBV28 to TRBJ2-5; D perhaps matches TRBD1 (5 bases). The germline V and J ends were trimmed by 4 bases and 3 bases, with 21 bases remaining between them. Germline CDR1 and CDR2: MDHEN and SYDVKM. This CDR3 has 17 amino acids. The CDR3 DNA is TGTGCCAGCAGTTGGGGCCTCCGGGCTGACGACGAAGAGACCCAGTACTTC. This gives the protein CASSWGLRADDEETQYF.

This rearrangement joins TRBV4-3 to TRBJ2-1; 9 bases match TRBD2. Germline loops: CDR1 LGHNA, CDR2 YSLEER. The CDR3 is 15 residues long. V lost 0 bases and J lost 9; bases outside the gene matches: 6. The CDR3, as DNA: TGCGCCAGCAGCCAAGAGGGACTAGCTTTGGGTGAGCAGTTCTTC. It codes for CASSQEGLALGEQFF.

This clone was counted only a few times. This specimen includes other DNA sequences encoding the same CDR3. The chain combines TRBV28 with TRBJ2-7; perhaps TRBD2 as D (5 bases). From germline, CDR1 is MDHEN and CDR2 SYDVKM. The CDR3 extends over 12 amino acids. V was cut by 5 bases and J by 3 bases, with 8 bases left in between. This CDR3 reads CASSTSIYEQYF. DNA for the CDR3: TGTGCCAGCAGTACTAGTATCTACGAGCAGTACTTC. Using reference TRBV28 and TRBJ2-7 for the parts outside the CDR3, the full variable domain is DVKVTQSSRYLVKRTGEKVFLECVQDMDHENMFWYRQDPGLGLRLIYFSYDVKMKEKGDIPEGYSVSREKKERFSLILESASTNQTSMYLCASSTSIYEQYFGPGTRLTVT.

J is TRBJ1-5 and V is TRBV7-2, with D perhaps matching TRBD1 (5 bases). This CDR3 contains 16 residues. Trimming stripped 0 bases from V and 7 bases from J, with 16 bases between. Germline-derived CDR1 and CDR2 are SGHTA and FQGNSA. This CDR3 reads CASSLAPTGGKQPQHF. The CDR3 nucleotides read TGTGCCAGCAGCTTAGCTCCTACCGGGGGTAAGCAGCCCCAGCATTTT.

Only a few counts were recorded for this clone. This chain's CDR3 is CASSTRTGDDYEQYF. The CDR3 DNA is TGTGCCAGCAGCACCCGGACAGGGGATGATTACGAGCAGTACTTC. This chain links TRBV7-9 with TRBJ2-7; TRBD1 matches at 9 bases. With 5 bases clipped from V and 4 bases from J, the junction kept 9 bases outside the gene matches. In germline, CDR1 is SEHNR, CDR2 FQNEAQ (reference sequence). The CDR3 sequence is 15 residues long.

The chain couples TRBV6-4 to TRBJ1-1, with a tentative D call TRBD1 (5 bases). V gave up 5 bases and J gave up 4 bases, with 17 bases separating them. Germline assignment: CDR1 MRHNA and CDR2 SNTAGT. This CDR3 is 15 amino acids long. The CDR3 DNA follows: TGTGCCAGCAGTCAATTCTCTAATAGGGGCACTGAAGCTTTCTTT. This encodes CASSQFSNRGTEAFF.

The chain recombines TRBV6-1 with TRBJ1-6; 7 bases line up with TRBD1. The germline V gene has CDR1 MNHNS and CDR2 SASEGT. Unmatched junction bases numbered 6, after V lost 1 base and J lost 9 bases. The CDR3 has 15 amino acids. The CDR3 DNA reads as TGTGCCAGCAGTGAAGTTGGGACAGCGAGTTCACCCCTCCACTTT. Its translation: CASSEVGTASSPLHF.

V usage is TRBV15 and J usage is TRBJ2-5; 7 bases align to TRBD2. The CDR3 is made up of 16 amino acids. J gave up 4 bases and V 5 bases, and 13 bases lay outside the gene matches. Per germline, CDR1 LNHNV and CDR2 YYDKDF (reference sequence). Written as DNA, the CDR3 is TGTGCCACCAGCGCCGAACTAGCGCCCGGGGGAGAGACCCAGTACTTC. Amino acid sequence: CATSAELAPGGETQYF.

This clone was seen a single time. The chain joins TRBV5-4 to TRBJ2-6; a weak D match, TRBD2 (6 bases). This CDR3 region has 18 residues. Germline V lookup: CDR1 SGHNT, CDR2 YYREEE (reference sequence). V lost 1 base and J 0 bases, leaving 14 bases between the germline ends. The CDR3 bases are TGTGCCAGCAGCTTGTCCCTGCGGGATAGCTCTGGGGCCAACGTCCTGACTTTC. Residues: CASSLSLRDSSGANVLTF.

The CDR3 loop is CASSFSRGLFNEQYF. Written as DNA, the CDR3 is TGTGCCAGCAGCTTCAGCAGGGGGCTTTTCAACGAGCAGTACTTC. The chain has TRBV7-9 and TRBJ2-7; 8 bases are shared with TRBD1. The trim removed 3 bases at V and 5 bases at J, leaving 9 bases unmatched. This CDR3 region has 15 residues. Germline CDR1 and CDR2: SEHNR and FQNEAQ (reference sequence).

V gene TRBV13 combines with J gene TRBJ1-2; D not certain. The CDR3 loop spans 16 amino acids. Trimming stripped 5 bases from V and 0 bases from J, with 16 bases between. Germline assignment: CDR1 PRHDT and CDR2 FYEKMQ (reference sequence). The CDR3, as DNA: TGTGCCAGCAGCCCAGACTTCCACCAGTCTAACTATGGCTACACCTTC. As protein: CASSPDFHQSNYGYTF.

The chain is built from TRBV24-1 and TRBJ1-5; D gene ambiguous. The CDR3 runs 14 residues. Germline V gene data show CDR1 as KGHDR and CDR2 as SFDVKD. V lost 1 base, J lost 4 bases, and 7 bases lay in between. CDR3 bases: TGTGCCACCAGTGATTTAAGCGGGAATCAGCCCCAGCATTTT. This gives the protein CATSDLSGNQPQHF.